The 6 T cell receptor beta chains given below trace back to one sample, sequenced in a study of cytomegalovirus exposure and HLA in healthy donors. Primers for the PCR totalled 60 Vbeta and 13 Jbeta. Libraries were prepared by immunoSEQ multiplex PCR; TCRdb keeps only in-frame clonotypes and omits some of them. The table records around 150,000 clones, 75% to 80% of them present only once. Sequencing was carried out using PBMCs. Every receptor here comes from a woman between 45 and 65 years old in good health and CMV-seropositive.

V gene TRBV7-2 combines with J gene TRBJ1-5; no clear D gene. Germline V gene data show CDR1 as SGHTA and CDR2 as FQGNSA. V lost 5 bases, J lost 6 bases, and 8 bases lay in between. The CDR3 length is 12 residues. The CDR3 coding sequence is TGTGCCAGCAGCCACCGGGGTCAGCCCCAGCATTTT. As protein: CASSHRGQPQHF. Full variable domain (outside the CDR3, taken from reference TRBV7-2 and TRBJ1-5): GAGVSQSPSNKVTEKGKDVELRCDPISGHTALYWYRQSLGQGLEFLIYFQGNSAPDKSGLPSDRFSAERTGGSVSTLTIQRTQQEDSAVYLCASSHRGQPQHFGDGTRLSIL.

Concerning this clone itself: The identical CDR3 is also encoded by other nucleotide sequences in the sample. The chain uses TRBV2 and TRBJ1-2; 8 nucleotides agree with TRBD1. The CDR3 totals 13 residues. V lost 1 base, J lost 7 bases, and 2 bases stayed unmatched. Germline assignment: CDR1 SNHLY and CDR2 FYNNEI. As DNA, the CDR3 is TGTGCCAGCAGTGAAGGACAGGGGAGTGGCTACACCTTC. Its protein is CASSEGQGSGYTF.

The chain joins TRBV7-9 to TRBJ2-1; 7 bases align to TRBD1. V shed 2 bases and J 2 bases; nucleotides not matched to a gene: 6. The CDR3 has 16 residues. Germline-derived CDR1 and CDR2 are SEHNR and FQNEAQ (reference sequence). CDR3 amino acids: CASSLWNRGTYNEQFF. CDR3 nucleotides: TGTGCCAGCAGCTTATGGAACAGGGGTACCTACAATGAGCAGTTCTTC.

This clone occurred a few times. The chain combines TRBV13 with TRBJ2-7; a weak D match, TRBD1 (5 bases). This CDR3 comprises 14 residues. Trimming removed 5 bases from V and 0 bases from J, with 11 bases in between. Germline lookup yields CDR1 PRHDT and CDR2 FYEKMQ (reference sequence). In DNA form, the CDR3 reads TGTGCCAGCAGCCCAGTGGGGCTCTCCTACGAGCAGTACTTC. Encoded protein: CASSPVGLSYEQYF.

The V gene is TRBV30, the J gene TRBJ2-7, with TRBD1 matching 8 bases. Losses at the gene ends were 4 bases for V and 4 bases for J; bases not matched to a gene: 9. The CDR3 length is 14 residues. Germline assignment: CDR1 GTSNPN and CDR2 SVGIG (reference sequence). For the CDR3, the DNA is TGTGCCTGGAAGTCCCGGGACAGGTTATACGAGCAGTACTTC. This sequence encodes CAWKSRDRLYEQYF. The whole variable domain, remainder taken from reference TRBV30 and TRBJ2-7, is SQTIHQWPATLVQPVGSPLSLECTVEGTSNPNLYWYRQAAGRGLQLLFYSVGIGQISSEVPQNLSASRPQDRQFILSSKKLLLSDSGFYLCAWKSRDRLYEQYFGPGTRLTVT.

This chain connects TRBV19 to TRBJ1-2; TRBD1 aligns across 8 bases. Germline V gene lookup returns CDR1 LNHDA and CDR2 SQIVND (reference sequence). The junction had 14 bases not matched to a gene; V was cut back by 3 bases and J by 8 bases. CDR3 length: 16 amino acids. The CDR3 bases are TGTGCCAGTAGTATTTGGGGACAGGTGGAGGCGGAGGGCTACACCTTC. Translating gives CASSIWGQVEAEGYTF.